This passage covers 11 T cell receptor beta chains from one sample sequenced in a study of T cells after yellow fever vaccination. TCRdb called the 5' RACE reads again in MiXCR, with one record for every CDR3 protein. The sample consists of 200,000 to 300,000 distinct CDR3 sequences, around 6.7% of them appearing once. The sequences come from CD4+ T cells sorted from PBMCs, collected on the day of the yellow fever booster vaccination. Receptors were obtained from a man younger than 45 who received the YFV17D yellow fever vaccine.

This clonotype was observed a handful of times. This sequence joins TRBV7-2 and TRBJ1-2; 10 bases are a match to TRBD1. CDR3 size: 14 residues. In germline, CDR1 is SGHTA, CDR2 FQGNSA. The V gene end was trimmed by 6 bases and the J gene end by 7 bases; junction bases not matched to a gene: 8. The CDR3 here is CASRPGTGASGYTF. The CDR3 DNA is TGTGCCAGCAGGCCCGGGACAGGGGCCTCTGGCTACACCTTC. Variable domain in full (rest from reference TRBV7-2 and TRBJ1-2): GAGVSQSPSNKVTEKGKDVELRCDPISGHTALYWYRQSLGQGLEFLIYFQGNSAPDKSGLPSDRFSAERTGGSVSTLTIQRTQQEDSAVYLCASRPGTGASGYTFGSGTRLTVV.

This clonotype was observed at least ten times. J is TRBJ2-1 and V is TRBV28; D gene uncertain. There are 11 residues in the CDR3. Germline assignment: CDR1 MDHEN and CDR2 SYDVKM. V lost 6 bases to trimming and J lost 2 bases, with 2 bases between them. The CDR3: CASRTYNEQFF. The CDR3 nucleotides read TGTGCCAGCAGGACCTACAATGAGCAGTTCTTC.

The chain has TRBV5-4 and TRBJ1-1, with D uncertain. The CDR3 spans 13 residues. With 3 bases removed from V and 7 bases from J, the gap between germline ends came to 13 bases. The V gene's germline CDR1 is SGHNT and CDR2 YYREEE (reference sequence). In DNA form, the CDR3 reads TGTGCCAGCAGCTCCTCTCGGGAGGGTGAAGCTTTCTTT. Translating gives CASSSSREGEAFF.

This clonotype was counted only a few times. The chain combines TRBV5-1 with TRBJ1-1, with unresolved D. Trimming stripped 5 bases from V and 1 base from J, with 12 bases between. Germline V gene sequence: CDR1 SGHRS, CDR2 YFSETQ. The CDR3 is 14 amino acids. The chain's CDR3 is CASSSEVANTEAFF. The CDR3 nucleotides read TGCGCCAGCAGTTCCGAGGTGGCGAACACTGAAGCTTTCTTT.

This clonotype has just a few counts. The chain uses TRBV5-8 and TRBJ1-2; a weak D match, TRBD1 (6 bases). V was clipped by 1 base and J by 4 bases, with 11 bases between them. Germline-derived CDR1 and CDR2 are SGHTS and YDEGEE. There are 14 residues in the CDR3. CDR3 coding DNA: TGTGCCAGCAGCTTGACAGGGATCGTCTATGGCTACACCTTC. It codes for CASSLTGIVYGYTF.

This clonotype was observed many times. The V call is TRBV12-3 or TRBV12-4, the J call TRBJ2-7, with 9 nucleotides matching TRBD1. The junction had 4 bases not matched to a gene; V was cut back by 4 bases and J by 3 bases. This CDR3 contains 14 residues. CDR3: CASSSGTGNYEQYF. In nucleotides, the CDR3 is TGTGCCAGCAGTTCCGGGACAGGGAACTACGAGCAGTACTTC.

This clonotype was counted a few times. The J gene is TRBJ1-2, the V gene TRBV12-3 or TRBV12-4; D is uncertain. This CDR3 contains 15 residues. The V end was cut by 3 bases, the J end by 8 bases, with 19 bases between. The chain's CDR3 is CASSFGQPSTMGYTF. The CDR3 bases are TGTGCCAGCAGTTTCGGGCAGCCATCGACGATGGGCTACACCTTC.

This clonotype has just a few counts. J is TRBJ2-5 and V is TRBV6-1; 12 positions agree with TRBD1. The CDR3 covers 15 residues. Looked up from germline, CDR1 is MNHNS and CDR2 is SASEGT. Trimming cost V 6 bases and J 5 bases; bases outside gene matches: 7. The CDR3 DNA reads TGTGCCAGCAGCAACCGGGACAGGGGGCCTGAGACCCAGTACTTC. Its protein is CASSNRDRGPETQYF.

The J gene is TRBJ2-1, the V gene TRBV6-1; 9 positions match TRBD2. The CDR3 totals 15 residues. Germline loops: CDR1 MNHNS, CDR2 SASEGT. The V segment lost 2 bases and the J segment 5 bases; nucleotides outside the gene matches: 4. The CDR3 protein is CASSELAGNHNEQFF. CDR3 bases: TGTGCCAGCAGTGAACTAGCGGGAAACCACAATGAGCAGTTCTTC.

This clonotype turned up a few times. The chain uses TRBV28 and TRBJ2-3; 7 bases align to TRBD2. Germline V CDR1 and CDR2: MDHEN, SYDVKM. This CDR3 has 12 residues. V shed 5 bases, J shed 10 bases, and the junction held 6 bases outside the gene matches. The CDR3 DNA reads TGTGCCAGCAGTGGACTAGTTAATGCGCAGTATTTT. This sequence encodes CASSGLVNAQYF.

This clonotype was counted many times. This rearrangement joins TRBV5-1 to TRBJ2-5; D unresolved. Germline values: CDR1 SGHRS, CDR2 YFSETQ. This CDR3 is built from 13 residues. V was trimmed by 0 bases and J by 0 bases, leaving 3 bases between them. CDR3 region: CASSLEYQETQYF. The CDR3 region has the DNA TGCGCCAGCAGCTTGGAGTACCAAGAGACCCAGTACTTC. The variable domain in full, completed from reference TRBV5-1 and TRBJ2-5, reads KAGVTQTPRYLIKTRGQQVTLSCSPISGHRSVSWYQQTPGQGLQFLFEYFSETQRNKGNFPGRFSGRQFSNSRSEMNVSTLELGDSALYLCASSLEYQETQYFGPGTRLLVL.